This T cell receptor (beta chain) was documented in a study of T cell changes during pregnancy in multiple sclerosis. Method: immunoSEQ multiplex PCR; TCRdb's copy keeps in-frame clones and lacks some. The repertoire has tens of thousands of clones, over 80% of them found once; the top ten carry over 4%. This CDR3 region has 12 residues. CDR1 and CDR2 from the germline V gene are MDHEN and SYDVKM. Deletions cut 3 bases from V and 11 bases from J, with 11 bases between. V and J are TRBV28 and TRBJ2-1; D might be TRBD2 (5 bases). This specimen was peripheral blood, taken in the first trimester of pregnancy. This clonotype was obtained from a female donor in good health, enrolled as a control in a pregnancy study. CDR3 region: CASSFRRRQQFF. CDR3 DNA: TGTGCCAGCAGTTTCCGGAGGCGACAGCAGTTCTTC.